This T cell receptor (beta chain) was obtained from a study of shared clonotypes between healthy human individuals. Study-wide background: Three plates were used per donor for CD4 naive, three for CD4 memory, two for CD8 naive and one for CD8 memory.

About this clone: Its antigen is still unknown.

General study points: Generation probability values for non-shared clonotypes were lower than those for clonotypes shared by all four donors.

Profiled with immunoSEQ multiplex PCR; TCRdb holds only in-frame clones, not every one. The sample records about 2.4 million clones, 93% being singletons. The split of CD4+ cells yielded CD45RA+ naive and CD45RA-negative memory subsets. Trimming removed 4 bases at V and 8 bases at J, with 9 bases between. CDR1 is SGHAT and CDR2 is FQNNGV in the germline V gene. This CDR3 comprises 12 residues. Sequenced sample: naive CD4+ T cells from PBMCs. Specified subset: CD45RA+ positively selected. The origin of this receptor is a man aged 18 to 35 in good health. Some clones in this sample may be carry-over from other donors' samples. V gene TRBV11-2 combines with J gene TRBJ1-3; D is undetermined. CDR3 loop: CASSSAGDTIYF. CDR3 DNA sequence: TGTGCCAGCAGCTCGGCTGGGGACACCATATATTTT.